The 10 T cell receptor beta chains below all came from one sample that was sequenced in a study of human T cells and chemical hapten exposure (dated by TCRdb to the early 2020s). Taken with the paper, the label for time point translates to: patch test 3, about 24 weeks after DPC sensitization. This sample's treatment or condition label indicates: therapeutic diphenylcyclopropenone sensitization with weekly scalp DPC. The receptor library was made with RACE. Sequencing took place on a NextSeq 500. In-frame beta chains were kept once TCRdb had trimmed the public reads at Q25 with fastp and called clones with MiXCR. Rows merge per CDR3 protein into single entries with the most common DNA and genes. The sample table records some 170,000 distinct CDR3 sequences; about 27% of these occur just once. The biggest ten clones account for around 1.9% of the sample. This material consisted of whole blood, taken in connection with sensitization to the hapten diphenylcyclopropenone (DPC). These receptors all come from a woman aged 18-29 years with alopecia areata. Some clones in this sample may be carry-over from other donors' samples.

The chain has TRBV4-3 and TRBJ2-1; D ambiguous. The CDR3 length is 15 residues. Looked up from germline, CDR1 is LGHNA and CDR2 is YSLEER. Trimming stripped 0 bases from V and 2 bases from J, with 8 bases between. The CDR3 is CASSQDFSPYNEQFF. The CDR3 DNA is TGCGCCAGCAGCCAAGATTTTAGTCCCTACAATGAGCAGTTCTTC.

CDR3 region: CASRRSSVEAGANVLTF. The CDR3 DNA reads as TGCGCCAGCAGAAGGAGTTCGGTGGAGGCTGGGGCCAACGTCCTGACTTTC. The chain recombines TRBV5-1 with TRBJ2-6; D possibly corresponds to TRBD2 (5 bases). The V gene's germline CDR1 is SGHRS and CDR2 YFSETQ. CDR3 length: 17 amino acids. Trimming removed 5 bases at V and 2 bases at J, with 17 bases between.

This clonotype has just a few counts. V usage is TRBV2 and J usage is TRBJ2-2, with no clear D. The CDR3 extends over 14 amino acids. The ends were cut back, 4 bases at V and 7 bases at J, with 13 bases in the middle. Germline V lookup: CDR1 SNHLY, CDR2 FYNNEI. In nucleotides, the CDR3 is TGTGCCAGCAGTGGACAATCCTTCGGCGGGGAGCTGTTTTTT. Amino acid sequence: CASSGQSFGGELFF.

The chain couples TRBV20-1 to TRBJ1-2; tentative D call: TRBD1 (6 bases). Germline V gives CDR1 DFQATT, CDR2 SNEGSKA (reference sequence). The V gene lost 0 bases and the J gene lost 4 bases, with 15 bases spanning the gap. The CDR3 runs 15 residues. The CDR3 protein is CSARDPWTDFYGYTF. CDR3 nucleotides: TGCAGTGCTAGAGATCCCTGGACAGACTTCTATGGCTACACCTTC.

This clonotype has more than one count but fewer than ten. The chain couples TRBV10-3 to TRBJ2-7; perhaps D is TRBD1 or TRBD2 (6 bases each). Germline V gives CDR1 ENHRY, CDR2 SYGVKD. The CDR3 is made up of 13 amino acids. V lost 10 bases, J lost 4 bases, and 17 bases lay in between. CDR3 sequence (DNA): TGTGCCAACCACGGGGGCCCTGGGTACGAGCAGTACTTC. This encodes CANHGGPGYEQYF.

The table lists this clonotype with a few counts. V and J are TRBV29-1 and TRBJ2-1; tentative D call: TRBD2 (5 bases). This CDR3 has 12 residues. Germline assignment: CDR1 SQVTM and CDR2 ANQGSEA. The V end lost 7 bases, the J end lost 6 bases, and 13 bases lay between the germline ends. The CDR3 DNA sequence: TGCAGCGCGAAGACTACCATCAATGAGCAGTTCTTC. It codes for CSAKTTINEQFF.

There are a few counts of this clonotype. The chain couples TRBV11-2 to TRBJ2-5; 8 positions agree with TRBD2. Germline loops: CDR1 SGHAT, CDR2 FQNNGV. The CDR3 spans 15 residues. After removal of 4 bases from V and 5 bases from J, the junction contained 9 bases not matched to a gene. CDR3 region: CASSYISGARETQYF. As DNA, the CDR3 is TGTGCCAGCAGCTACATTAGCGGGGCCCGGGAGACCCAGTACTTC. Combining the CDR3 with reference TRBV11-2 and TRBJ2-5 gives the whole variable domain EAGVAQSPRYKIIEKRQSVAFWCNPISGHATLYWYQQILGQGPKLLIQFQNNGVVDDSQLPKDRFSAERLKGVDSTLKIQPAKLEDSAVYLCASSYISGARETQYFGPGTRLLVL.

This clonotype was picked up a small number of times. The V and J genes are TRBV6-5 and TRBJ2-5, with a weak D call TRBD2 (5 bases). Looked up from germline, CDR1 is MNHEY and CDR2 is SVGAGI. V gave up 2 bases and J gave up 5 bases, with 15 bases separating them. This CDR3 is 15 amino acids long. CDR3 nucleotide sequence: TGTGCCAGCAGTTACATGGGCGGAGAGGGCGAGACCCAGTACTTC. This codes for CASSYMGGEGETQYF.

This clonotype was counted only a few times. This sequence joins TRBV2 and TRBJ1-2; D remains ambiguous. CDR1 and CDR2 from the germline V gene are SNHLY and FYNNEI. The CDR3 contains 12 residues. V was trimmed by 6 bases and J by 4 bases, leaving 9 bases between them. In DNA form, the CDR3 reads TGTGCCAGCAGCCCACTGATCTATGGCTACACCTTC. Translating gives CASSPLIYGYTF.

This clonotype was detected many times. V gene TRBV29-1 combines with J gene TRBJ2-7; TRBD1 or TRBD2 may be the D gene (5 bases each). The V gene lost 1 base and the J gene lost 0 bases, with 7 bases spanning the gap. Germline V gene sequence: CDR1 SQVTM, CDR2 ANQGSEA. CDR3 length: 13 amino acids. The CDR3 DNA reads TGCAGCGTTGAAGTGGGGACCTCCTACGAGCAGTACTTC. Translation: CSVEVGTSYEQYF.